Reported below is one T cell receptor beta chain. Its antigen is unknown. The data are from a study of T cell responses to AZD1222 COVID-19 vaccine. Study findings and constraints: Clonal diversity was possibly underestimated; the donors were predominantly white British and more often female.

Germline-derived CDR1 and CDR2 are LNHDA and SQIVND (reference sequence). The CDR3 sequence is 13 residues long. V gave up 10 bases and J gave up 7 bases, with 16 bases separating them. The assay was immunoSEQ multiplex PCR, and TCRdb's table has in-frame clones only and misses some. The sample yields around 150,000 clones, over 85% seen once. The origin of this receptor is an adult in good health. V and J are TRBV19 and TRBJ1-4; D perhaps matches TRBD1 (6 bases). The material was peripheral blood, obtained on day 0 of AZD1222 vaccination. The CDR3 here is CATRGRGAEKLFF. The DNA of the CDR3 is TGTGCCACGCGAGGCCGGGGGGCTGAAAAACTGTTTTTT.